Sequencing of this TCR beta chain was carried out in a study of T cell responses to AZD1222 COVID-19 vaccine. Study-wide results and limits: Across the whole spike, CD4 TCRs peaked at regions 160-218 and 743-854. There were repertoire samples only from the period after the peak T cell response. Two AZD1222 administrations were followed by greater Spike-specific TCR breadth and depth.

This clone was recorded only once. Antigen specificity is unknown. Measured with immunoSEQ multiplex PCR; TCRdb has only the in-frame clones, and not every one. The sample includes over 110,000 clones, around 94% of them seen just once. The V gene's germline CDR1 is LGHNA and CDR2 YNFKEQ. Trimming removed 1 base from V and 0 bases from J, with 18 bases in between. The CDR3 is 18 residues long. The chain has TRBV4-2 and TRBJ1-2; TRBD1 might be the D (6 bases). This material consisted of peripheral blood, taken 28 days after the second AZD1222 dose. This clonotype originated in an adult who received the AZD1222 COVID-19 vaccine. CDR3 sequence (DNA): TGTGCCAGCAGCCAAGGGCATAGGGGAGGGGGAGCTAACTATGGCTACACCTTC. This gives the protein CASSQGHRGGGANYGYTF.